The following is a T cell receptor beta chain sequence with its context. An end of the junction does not agree with germline; a read error may underlie this. One entry per CDR3 protein, called by TCRdb with MiXCR from the reads. Among approximately 53,000 distinct CDR3 sequences listed, less than 8% were seen once. The data originate from a study of patients with pleural tuberculosis. This CDR3 contains 14 residues. Germline loops: CDR1 SGHDT, CDR2 YYEEEE. This sequence joins TRBV5-6 and TRBJ2-3; D possibly corresponds to TRBD1 (6 bases). The sequence was collected from a human donor with pleural tuberculosis. This CDR3 is CASCLGAHTDMQYF. The CDR3 DNA sequence: TGTGCCAGCTGCCTGGGGGCCCACACAGATATGCAGTATTTT.